This T cell receptor (beta chain) is from a study of T cells expressing NK-cell markers. TCRdb reprocessed the 5' RACE reads; each CDR3 protein has one entry and no DNA is given. Its table records almost 450,000 distinct CDR3 sequences. The CDR3 runs 13 residues. This sequence originates from a woman aged 18 to 75 in good health. What was sequenced was blood T cells: a sorted CD56 or NKG2C T cell subset, CD4+ or CD8+ T cells, or bulk PBMC T cells (not recorded which). This chain joins TRBV12-3 or TRBV12-4 and TRBJ1-4; TCRdb selects TRBD1, and the lack of DNA leaves this call unchecked. The chain's CDR3 is CASTLGTDEKLFF.